Sequencing of this T cell receptor (beta chain) was carried out in a study of metastatic and nonmetastatic thyroid tumors. With MiXCR, TCRdb reprocessed the PCR reads. The profile shows approximately 8,000 clones, roughly 29% of them singletons. The germline V gene has CDR1 MDHEN and CDR2 SYDVKM. The CDR3 runs to 14 residues. Trimming shortened V by 0 bases and J by 1 base, and 4 bases separated the two germline ends. No treatment of any kind had been given to any patient before thyroid surgery. The clonotype originates from a female donor with papillary thyroid cancer or a benign thyroid nodule (not recorded which). Some clones in this sample may be carry-over from other donors' samples. The chain recombines TRBV28 with TRBJ1-5; D uncertain. The sequenced material came from tumor tissue. Here the CDR3 reads CASSLWDSNQPQHF. CDR3 bases: TGTGCCAGCAGTTTATGGGACAGCAATCAGCCCCAGCATTTT. The variable domain in full, completed from reference TRBV28 and TRBJ1-5, reads DVKVTQSSRYLVKRTGEKVFLECVQDMDHENMFWYRQDPGLGLRLIYFSYDVKMKEKGDIPEGYSVSREKKERFSLILESASTNQTSMYLCASSLWDSNQPQHFGDGTRLSIL.